This T cell receptor beta chain was found in a study of T-cell reconstitution after alpha-beta-depleted transplantation in children. The CDR3 totals 16 residues. J gave up 10 bases and V 1 base, and 10 bases lay outside the gene matches. The germline gives CDR1 MGHRA, CDR2 YSYEKL. Molecular barcoding with unique molecular identifiers was used for the TCRbeta library. From the PCR reads, TCRdb called clonotypes with MiXCR, one entry per CDR3 protein. This table holds 600,000 to 700,000 distinct CDR3 sequences, approximately 15% found once. This specimen was PBMCs from the stem cell graft donor, taken from the stem cell graft. The receptor comes from a human donor who donated a stem cell graft to a child with acute myeloid leukemia. This rearrangement joins TRBV4-1 to TRBJ2-1; 10 bases line up with TRBD2. The CDR3 DNA reads as TGCGCCAGCAGCCAAGTGCGGAGCGGGGGGGCGGAGGAGCAGTTCTTC. It specifies CASSQVRSGGAEEQFF.